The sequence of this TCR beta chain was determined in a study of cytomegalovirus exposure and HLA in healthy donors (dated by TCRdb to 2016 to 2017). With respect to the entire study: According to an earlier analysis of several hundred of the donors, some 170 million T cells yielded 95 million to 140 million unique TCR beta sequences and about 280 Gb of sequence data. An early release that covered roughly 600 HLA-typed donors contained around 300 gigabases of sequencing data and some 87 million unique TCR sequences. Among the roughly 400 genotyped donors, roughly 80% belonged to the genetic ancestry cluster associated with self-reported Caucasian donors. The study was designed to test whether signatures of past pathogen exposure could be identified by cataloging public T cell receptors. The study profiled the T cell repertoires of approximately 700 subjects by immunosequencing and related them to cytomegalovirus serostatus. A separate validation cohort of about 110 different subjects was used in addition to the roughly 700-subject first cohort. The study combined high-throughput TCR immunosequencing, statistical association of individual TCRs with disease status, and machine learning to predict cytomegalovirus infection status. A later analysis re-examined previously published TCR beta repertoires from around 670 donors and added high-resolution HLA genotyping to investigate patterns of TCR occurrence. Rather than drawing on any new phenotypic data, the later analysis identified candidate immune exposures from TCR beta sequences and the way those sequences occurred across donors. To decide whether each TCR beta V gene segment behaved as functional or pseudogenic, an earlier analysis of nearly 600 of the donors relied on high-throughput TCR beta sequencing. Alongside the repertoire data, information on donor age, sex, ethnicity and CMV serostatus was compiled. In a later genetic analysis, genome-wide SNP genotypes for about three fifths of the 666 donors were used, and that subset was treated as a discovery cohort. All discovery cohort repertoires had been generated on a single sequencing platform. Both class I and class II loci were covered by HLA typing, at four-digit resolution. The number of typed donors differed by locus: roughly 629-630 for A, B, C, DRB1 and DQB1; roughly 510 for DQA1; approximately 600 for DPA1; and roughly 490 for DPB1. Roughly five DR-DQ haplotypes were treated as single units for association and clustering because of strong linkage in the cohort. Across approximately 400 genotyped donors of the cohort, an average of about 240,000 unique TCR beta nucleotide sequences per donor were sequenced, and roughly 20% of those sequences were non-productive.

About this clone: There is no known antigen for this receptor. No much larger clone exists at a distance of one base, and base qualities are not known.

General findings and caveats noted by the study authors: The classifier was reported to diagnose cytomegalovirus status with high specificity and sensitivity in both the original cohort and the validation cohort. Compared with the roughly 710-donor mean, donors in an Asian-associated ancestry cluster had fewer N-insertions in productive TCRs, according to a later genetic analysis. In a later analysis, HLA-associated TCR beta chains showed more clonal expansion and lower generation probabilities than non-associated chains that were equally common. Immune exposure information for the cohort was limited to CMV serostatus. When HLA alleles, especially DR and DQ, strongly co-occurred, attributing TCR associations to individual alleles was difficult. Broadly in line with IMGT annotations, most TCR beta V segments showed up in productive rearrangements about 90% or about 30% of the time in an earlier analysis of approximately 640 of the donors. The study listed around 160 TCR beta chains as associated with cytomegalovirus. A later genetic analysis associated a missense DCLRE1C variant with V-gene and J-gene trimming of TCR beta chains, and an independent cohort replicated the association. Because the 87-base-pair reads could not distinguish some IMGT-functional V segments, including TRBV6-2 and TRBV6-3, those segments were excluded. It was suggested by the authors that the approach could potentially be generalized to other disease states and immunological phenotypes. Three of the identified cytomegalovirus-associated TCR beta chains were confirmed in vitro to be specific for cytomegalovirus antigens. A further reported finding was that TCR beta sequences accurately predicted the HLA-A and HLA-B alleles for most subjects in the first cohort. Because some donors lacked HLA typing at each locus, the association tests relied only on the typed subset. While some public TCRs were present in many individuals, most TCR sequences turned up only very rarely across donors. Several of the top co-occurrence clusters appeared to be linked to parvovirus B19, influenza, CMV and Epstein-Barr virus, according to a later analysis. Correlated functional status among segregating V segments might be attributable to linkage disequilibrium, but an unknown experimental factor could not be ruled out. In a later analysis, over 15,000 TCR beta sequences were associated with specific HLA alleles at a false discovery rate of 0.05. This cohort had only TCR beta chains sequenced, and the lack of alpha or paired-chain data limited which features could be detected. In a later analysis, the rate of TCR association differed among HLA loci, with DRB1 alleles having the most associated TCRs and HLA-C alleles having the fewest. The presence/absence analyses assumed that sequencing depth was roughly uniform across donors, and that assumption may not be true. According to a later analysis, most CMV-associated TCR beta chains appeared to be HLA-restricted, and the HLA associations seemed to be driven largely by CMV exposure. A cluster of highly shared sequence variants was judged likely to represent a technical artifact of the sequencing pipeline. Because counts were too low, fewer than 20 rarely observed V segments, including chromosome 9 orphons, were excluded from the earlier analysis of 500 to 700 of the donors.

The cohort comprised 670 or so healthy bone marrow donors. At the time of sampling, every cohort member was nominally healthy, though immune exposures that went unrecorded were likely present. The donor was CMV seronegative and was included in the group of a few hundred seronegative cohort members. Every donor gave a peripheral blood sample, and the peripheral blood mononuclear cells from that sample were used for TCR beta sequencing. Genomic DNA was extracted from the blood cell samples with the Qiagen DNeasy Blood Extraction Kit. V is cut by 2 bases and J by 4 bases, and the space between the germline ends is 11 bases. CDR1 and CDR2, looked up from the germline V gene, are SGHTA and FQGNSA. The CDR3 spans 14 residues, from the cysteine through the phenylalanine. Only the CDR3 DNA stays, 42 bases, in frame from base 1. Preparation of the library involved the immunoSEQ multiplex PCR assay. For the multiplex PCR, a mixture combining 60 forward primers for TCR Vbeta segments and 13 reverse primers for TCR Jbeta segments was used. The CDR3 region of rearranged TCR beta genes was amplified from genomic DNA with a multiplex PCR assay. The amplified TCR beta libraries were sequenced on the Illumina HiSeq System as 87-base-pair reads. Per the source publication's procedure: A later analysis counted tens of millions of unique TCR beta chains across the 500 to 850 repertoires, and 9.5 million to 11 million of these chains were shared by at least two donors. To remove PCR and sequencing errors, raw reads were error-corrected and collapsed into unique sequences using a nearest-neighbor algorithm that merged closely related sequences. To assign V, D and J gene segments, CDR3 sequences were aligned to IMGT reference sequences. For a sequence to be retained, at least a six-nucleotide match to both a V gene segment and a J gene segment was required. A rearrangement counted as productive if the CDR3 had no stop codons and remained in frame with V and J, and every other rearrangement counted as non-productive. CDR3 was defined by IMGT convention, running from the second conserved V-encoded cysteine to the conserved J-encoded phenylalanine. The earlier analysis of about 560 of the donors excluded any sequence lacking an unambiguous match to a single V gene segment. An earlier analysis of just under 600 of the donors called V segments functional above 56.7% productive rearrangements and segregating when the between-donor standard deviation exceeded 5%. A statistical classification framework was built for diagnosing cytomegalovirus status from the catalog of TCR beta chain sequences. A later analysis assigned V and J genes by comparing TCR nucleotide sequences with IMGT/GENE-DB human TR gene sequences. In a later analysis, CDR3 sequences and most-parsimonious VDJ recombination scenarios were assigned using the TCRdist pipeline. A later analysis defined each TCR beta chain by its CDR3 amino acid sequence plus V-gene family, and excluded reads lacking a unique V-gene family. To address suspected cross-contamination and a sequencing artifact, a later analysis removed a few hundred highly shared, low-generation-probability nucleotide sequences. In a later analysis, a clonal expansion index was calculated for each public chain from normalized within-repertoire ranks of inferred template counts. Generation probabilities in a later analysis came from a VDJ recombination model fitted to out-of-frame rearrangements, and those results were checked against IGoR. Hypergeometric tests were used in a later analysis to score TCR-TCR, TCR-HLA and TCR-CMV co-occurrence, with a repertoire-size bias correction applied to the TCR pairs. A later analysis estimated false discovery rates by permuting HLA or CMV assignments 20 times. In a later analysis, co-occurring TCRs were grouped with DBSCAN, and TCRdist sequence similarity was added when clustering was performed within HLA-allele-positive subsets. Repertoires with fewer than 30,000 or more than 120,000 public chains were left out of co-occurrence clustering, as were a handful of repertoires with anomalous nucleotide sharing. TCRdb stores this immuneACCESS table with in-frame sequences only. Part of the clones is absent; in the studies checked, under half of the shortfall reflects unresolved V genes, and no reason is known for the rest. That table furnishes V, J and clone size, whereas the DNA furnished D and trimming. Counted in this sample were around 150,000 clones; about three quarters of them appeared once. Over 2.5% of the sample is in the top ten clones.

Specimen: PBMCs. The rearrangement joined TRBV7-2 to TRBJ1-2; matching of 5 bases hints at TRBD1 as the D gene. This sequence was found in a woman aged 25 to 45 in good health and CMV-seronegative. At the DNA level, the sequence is TGTGCCAGCAGCTTACTGACAGTGACCTATGGCTACACCTTC. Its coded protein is CASSLLTVTYGYTF.